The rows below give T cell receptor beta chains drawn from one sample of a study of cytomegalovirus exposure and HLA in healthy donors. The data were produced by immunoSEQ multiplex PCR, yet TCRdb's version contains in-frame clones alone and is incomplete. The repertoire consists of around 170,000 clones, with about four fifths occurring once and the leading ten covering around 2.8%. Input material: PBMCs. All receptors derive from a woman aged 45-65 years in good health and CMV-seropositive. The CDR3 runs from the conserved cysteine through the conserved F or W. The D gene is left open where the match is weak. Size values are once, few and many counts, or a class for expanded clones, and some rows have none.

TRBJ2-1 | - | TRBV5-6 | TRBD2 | CASSFLTSGGGRSYNEQFF | TGTGCCAGCAGCTTCCTGACTAGCGGGGGGGGGCGGTCCTACAATGAGCAGTTCTTC
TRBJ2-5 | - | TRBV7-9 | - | CASSLYQWETQYF | TGTGCCAGCAGCTTATACCAGTGGGAGACCCAGTACTTC
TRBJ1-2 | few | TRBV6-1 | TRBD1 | CASTGTGNINYGYTF | TGTGCCAGCACTGGGACAGGGAATATAAACTATGGCTACACCTTC
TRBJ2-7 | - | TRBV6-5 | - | CASSKPLQGHEQYF | TGTGCCAGCAGCAAACCATTACAGGGCCACGAGCAGTACTTC
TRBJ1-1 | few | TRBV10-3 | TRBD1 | CATEQQGEAFF | TGTGCCACGGAACAACAGGGGGAAGCTTTCTTT
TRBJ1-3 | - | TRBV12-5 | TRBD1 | CASGLVGQGVSGNTIYF | TGTGCTAGTGGTTTGGTCGGACAGGGGGTCTCTGGAAACACCATATATTTT
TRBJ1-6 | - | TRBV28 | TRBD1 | CASSFPNSDRVGSPLHF | TGTGCCAGCAGTTTCCCCAATTCCGACAGGGTCGGTTCACCCCTCCACTTT
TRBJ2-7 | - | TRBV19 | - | CATHYEQYF | TGTGCCACCCACTACGAGCAGTACTTC
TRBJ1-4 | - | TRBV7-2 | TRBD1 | CASSLTGGSEKLFF | TGTGCCAGCAGCCTCACAGGGGGCAGTGAAAAACTGTTTTTT
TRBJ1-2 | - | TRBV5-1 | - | CASSLGTAKSYGYTF | TGCGCCAGCAGCTTGGGAACAGCCAAGAGCTATGGCTACACCTTC
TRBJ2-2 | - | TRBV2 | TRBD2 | CASVTSGGTGELFF | TGTGCCAGCGTGACTAGCGGGGGGACCGGGGAGCTGTTTTTT
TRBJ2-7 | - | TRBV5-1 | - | CASSQDTYEQYF | TGCGCCAGCAGCCAGGATACCTACGAGCAGTACTTC
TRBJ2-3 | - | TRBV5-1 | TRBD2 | CASSLGLAGGLDTQYF | TGCGCCAGCAGCCTGGGACTAGCGGGGGGGCTGGATACGCAGTATTTT
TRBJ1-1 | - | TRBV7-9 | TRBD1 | CASSLQGADTEAFF | TGTGCCAGCAGCTTACAGGGGGCGGACACTGAAGCTTTCTTT
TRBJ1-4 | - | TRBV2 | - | CASRGEVTNEKLFF | TGTGCCAGCAGGGGGGAGGTTACTAATGAAAAACTGTTTTTT
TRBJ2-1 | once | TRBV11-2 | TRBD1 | CASSQDRANNEQFF | TGTGCCAGCAGCCAGGACAGGGCGAACAATGAGCAGTTCTTC
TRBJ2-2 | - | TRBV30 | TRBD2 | CAWSVLRLAGGPANTGELFF | TGTGCCTGGAGTGTACTTCGACTAGCGGGGGGGCCAGCGAACACCGGGGAGCTGTTTTTT
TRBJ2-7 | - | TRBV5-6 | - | CASSPRGLTYEQYF | TGTGCCAGCAGCCCTCGAGGACTTACCTACGAGCAGTACTTC
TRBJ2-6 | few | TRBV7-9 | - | CASSHLVGEDGANVLTF | TGTGCCAGCAGCCACCTAGTTGGGGAGGATGGGGCCAACGTCCTGACTTTC
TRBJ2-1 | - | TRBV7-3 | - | CASSMTVSGSYNEQFF | TGTGCCAGCAGCATGACAGTGTCAGGCTCCTACAATGAGCAGTTCTTC
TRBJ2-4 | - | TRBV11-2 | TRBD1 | CASSLSEGAPNIQYF | TGTGCCAGCAGCTTATCCGAGGGGGCTCCAAACATTCAGTACTTC
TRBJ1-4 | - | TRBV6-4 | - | CASSAPELSLKLFF | TGTGCCAGCAGTGCCCCCGAGTTAAGCCTAAAACTGTTTTTT
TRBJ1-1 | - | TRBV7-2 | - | CASSLGAPGMNTEAFF | TGTGCCAGCAGCTTAGGGGCCCCGGGGATGAACACTGAAGCTTTCTTT
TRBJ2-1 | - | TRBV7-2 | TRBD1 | CASTRTGGYNEQFF | TGTGCCAGCACCAGGACAGGGGGCTACAATGAGCAGTTCTTC
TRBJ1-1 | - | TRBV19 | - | CASSIGRGGTEAFF | TGTGCCAGTAGTATAGGAAGGGGGGGCACTGAAGCTTTCTTT
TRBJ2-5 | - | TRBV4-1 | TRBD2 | CASSQITSGGAGQETQYF | TGCGCCAGCAGCCAAATAACTAGCGGGGGGGCCGGACAAGAGACCCAGTACTTC
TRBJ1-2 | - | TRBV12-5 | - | CASGPSDDTDYGYTF | TGTGCTAGTGGCCCCTCCGACGACACTGACTATGGCTACACCTTC
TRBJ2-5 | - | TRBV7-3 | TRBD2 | CASSPGTSGGARGETQYF | TGTGCCAGCAGCCCCGGGACTAGCGGGGGGGCAAGGGGGGAGACCCAGTACTTC
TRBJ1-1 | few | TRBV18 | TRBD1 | CASSPRQGEAFF | TGTGCCAGCTCACCGAGACAGGGAGAAGCTTTCTTT
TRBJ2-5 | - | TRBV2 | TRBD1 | CASSEGFGQGEETQYF | TGTGCCAGCAGTGAAGGATTCGGGCAGGGGGAAGAGACCCAGTACTTC
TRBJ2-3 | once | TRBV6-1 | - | CASSEDEGDTQYF | TGTGCCAGCAGTGAAGATGAGGGAGATACGCAGTATTTT
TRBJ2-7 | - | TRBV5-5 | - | CASSNSGSLIYEQYF | TGTGCCAGCAGCAACTCGGGTAGCCTGATCTACGAGCAGTACTTC
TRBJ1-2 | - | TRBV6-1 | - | CASRGDSNYGYTF | TGTGCCAGCAGGGGGGACTCTAACTATGGCTACACCTTC
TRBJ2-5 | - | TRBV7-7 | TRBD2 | CASSPPRGTSGALQETQYF | TGTGCTAGCAGCCCCCCCCGCGGGACTAGCGGGGCCCTCCAAGAGACCCAGTACTTC
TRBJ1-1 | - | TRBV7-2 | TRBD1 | CASSQGQRNTEAFF | TGTGCCAGCAGCCAGGGACAGAGGAACACTGAAGCTTTCTTT
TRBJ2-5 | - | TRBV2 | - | CASSVRRLEETQYF | TGTGCCAGCAGTGTGCGGAGGCTGGAGGAGACCCAGTACTTC
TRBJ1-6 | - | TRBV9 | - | CASSVQGVGVSPLHF | TGTGCCAGCAGCGTACAGGGTGTTGGTGTTTCACCCCTCCACTTT
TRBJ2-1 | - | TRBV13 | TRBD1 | CASSFGQGVGNEQFF | TGTGCCAGCAGCTTTGGACAGGGGGTAGGCAATGAGCAGTTCTTC
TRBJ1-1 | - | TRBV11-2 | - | CASSLGGNMNTEAFF | TGTGCCAGCAGCTTAGGAGGCAACATGAACACTGAAGCTTTCTTT
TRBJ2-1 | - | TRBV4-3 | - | CASSRSAGGSSYNEQFF | TGCGCCAGCAGCCGAAGTGCTGGGGGCAGCTCCTACAATGAGCAGTTCTTC
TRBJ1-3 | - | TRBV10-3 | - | CAIAQQGSGNTIYF | TGTGCCATCGCCCAACAGGGTTCTGGAAACACCATATATTTT
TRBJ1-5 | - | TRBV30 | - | CAWSTPRGRYDQPQHF | TGTGCCTGGAGTACCCCAAGGGGCAGGTACGATCAGCCCCAGCATTTT
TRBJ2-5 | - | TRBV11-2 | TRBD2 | CASSSLAGGRQETQYF | TGTGCCAGCAGCTCATTAGCGGGGGGTAGGCAAGAGACCCAGTACTTC
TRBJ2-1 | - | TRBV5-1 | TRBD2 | CASTPTSALNEQFF | TGCGCCAGCACCCCAACTAGCGCCCTCAATGAGCAGTTCTTC
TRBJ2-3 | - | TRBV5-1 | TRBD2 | CASSSVTSGGDTQYF | TGCGCCAGCAGCTCGGTGACTAGCGGGGGGGATACGCAGTATTTT
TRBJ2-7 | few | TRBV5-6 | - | CASSLQWSYEQYF | TGTGCCAGCAGCTTGCAGTGGTCTTACGAGCAGTACTTC
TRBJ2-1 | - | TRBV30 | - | CACLRDKAAGEQFF | TGTGCCTGCCTCCGGGACAAAGCAGCCGGTGAGCAGTTCTTC
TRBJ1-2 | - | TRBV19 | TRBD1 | CASYHRGTGYGYTF | TGTGCCAGCTATCACAGGGGTACGGGCTATGGCTACACCTTC
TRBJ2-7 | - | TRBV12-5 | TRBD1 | CASAKAGTGPYEQYF | TGTGCTAGTGCCAAAGCCGGGACAGGTCCCTACGAGCAGTACTTC
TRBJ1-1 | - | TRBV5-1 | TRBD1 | CASSFQGANTEAFF | TGCGCCAGCAGCTTCCAGGGGGCGAACACTGAAGCTTTCTTT
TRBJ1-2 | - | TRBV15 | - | CATSRDLAGDGGYTF | TGTGCCACCAGCAGAGATCTGGCAGGGGACGGTGGCTACACCTTC
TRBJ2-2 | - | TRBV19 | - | CASSMSGGIHTGELFF | TGTGCCAGTAGTATGTCCGGCGGGATTCACACCGGGGAGCTGTTTTTT
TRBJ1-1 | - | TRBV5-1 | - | CASSRPGGTEAFF | TGCGCCAGCAGCCGGCCGGGGGGCACTGAAGCTTTCTTT
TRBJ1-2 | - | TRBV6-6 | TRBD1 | CASSRGQGAGYTF | TGTGCCAGCAGCCGGGGACAGGGGGCAGGCTACACCTTC
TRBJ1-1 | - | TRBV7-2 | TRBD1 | CASRAGTANTEAFF | TGTGCCAGCAGGGCCGGGACAGCGAACACTGAAGCTTTCTTT
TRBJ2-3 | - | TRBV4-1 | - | CASSQVGASTDTQYF | TGCGCCAGCAGCCAGGTAGGGGCTAGCACAGATACGCAGTATTTT